This T cell receptor (beta chain) emerged from a study of blood T cell repertoires in COVID-19 (dated by TCRdb to 2020 to 2022). Looking at the study overall: Samples covering the acute and convalescent phases of COVID-19 were provided by collaborators in the United States, Italy and Spain. A freely available public database, intended as a resource for researchers studying the immune response to SARS-CoV-2, is where the repertoires were released. A de-identified subject ID, COVID-19 status, age in years and sex were almost always included in the sample metadata. Where HLA class I and class II types were available, the types were taken from metadata supplied by the sample provider, not from assay-based typing. The prospective study material was composed of cDNA or gDNA derived from T cells, B-cell-depleted T cells, or PBMCs. The samples were drawn from two sources: the first 160 participants of the ongoing ImmuneRACE study, and 1,200 or so subjects contributed by 6 global collaborators. Deeply sampled blood TCRbeta repertoires from subjects exposed to, actively infected with, or recovered from COVID-19 were included in the dataset. Broader findings and caveats from the paper: How much clinical and demographic metadata was included differed by source and by participant, and the metadata was provided uncurated.

From the cysteine through the phenylalanine, the CDR3 covers 16 amino acids. The kept DNA is CDR3 alone, 48 bases in frame from the first base. V drops 4 bases and J drops 6 bases, leaving 16 bases in between. Taken from the germline V gene (reference sequence), the CDR1 and CDR2 loops are MNHNY and SVGAGI. As to this clone: Its antigen specificity is not known. Base quality data are lacking; no much larger clone is found one base away.

Each collaborating institution followed its own protocols to collect whole blood in K2EDTA tubes. For TCRbeta analysis, collaborators shipped samples as frozen whole blood, isolated PBMCs, or DNA extracted from either of those sample types. TCRbeta CDR3 regions were amplified from genomic DNA using the immunoSEQ Assay, a bias-controlled multiplex PCR. Regarding the original processing steps: The number of nucleated cells in each sample was estimated from the amplification of reference gene primers within the assay. To quantify the absolute abundance of each unique TCRbeta CDR3 rearrangement, sequence reads were collapsed and filtered. For each sample, productive Simpson clonality was calculated by taking the square root of Simpson's diversity index across productive rearrangements. Held by TCRdb, this immuneACCESS table contains in-frame sequences only and omits some clones. Under half of the omission traces to an unresolved V gene where checked; the cause of the rest is unknown. The D gene and trimming were derived from the DNA, and the V and J assignments and clone size from that table. The sample table records 110,000 to 150,000 clones; roughly 88% of these occur just once. The ten biggest clones cover about 1.7% of the sample.

Sequencing input: peripheral blood. The clonotype originates from a woman between 45 and 65 years old with acute or convalescent COVID-19. The rearrangement combines TRBV6-6 with TRBJ1-6; 5 matching bases give a weak D call of TRBD1. The CDR3 region: CASSFPLQETNSPLHF. The DNA is as follows: TGTGCCAGCAGTTTCCCCCTACAGGAAACTAATTCACCCCTCCACTTT.